This T cell receptor (beta chain) comes out of a study of long-term antiretroviral therapy in people with HIV. Whole-study findings and limits: Specimen acquisition occurred between the mid-2000s and the late 2010s, potentially under older ART regimens.

Concerning this clone itself: The antigen is undetermined.

At minimum, one pre-ART and two post-ART PBMC samples were obtained from each donor. Survey level was the resolution at which the v3.0 immunoSEQ assay ran. Assay used: immunoSEQ multiplex PCR; TCRdb lists only in-frame clones, some missing. Counted here are some 35,000 clones, 80% to 90% occurring once; the ten biggest clones make up about 11%. Trimming left V 10 bases short and J 0 bases short, with 10 bases between. Germline V CDR1 and CDR2: MDHEN, SYDVKM. This CDR3 region has 14 residues. The chain carries TRBV28 and TRBJ2-6; D gene uncertain. Specimen: unsorted PBMCs, collected 2.2 years after starting antiretroviral therapy. The origin of this receptor is a man aged 18-30 years with HIV. The CDR3 DNA follows: TGTGCCATCGCCGGTGGCTCTGGGGCCAACGTCCTGACTTTC. Amino acid sequence: CAIAGGSGANVLTF.